One sample yielded the 26 T cell receptor beta chains listed below, sequenced in a study of CD8 T cells in ankylosing spondylitis. From the 5' RACE reads, TCRdb called clonotypes with MiXCR, one entry per CDR3 protein. Counted here are about 300,000 distinct CDR3 sequences, around 10% occurring once; the ten biggest clones make up around 10%. What was sequenced was blood, either unsorted or a sorted T cell fraction (not recorded which). The receptors here all came from a female donor with ankylosing spondylitis or in good health (not recorded which).

Ten or more counts support this clonotype. V gene TRBV28 combines with J gene TRBJ2-2, with D unclear. CDR3 length: 13 amino acids. In germline, CDR1 is MDHEN, CDR2 SYDVKM. Trimming removed 6 bases at V and 1 base at J, with 6 bases between. CDR3 sequence reads: CASSSRNTGELFF. CDR3 coding DNA: TGTGCCAGCAGCTCACGGAACACCGGGGAGCTGTTTTTT. The entire variable domain, with the rest obtained from reference TRBV28 and TRBJ2-2, is as follows: DVKVTQSSRYLVKRTGEKVFLECVQDMDHENMFWYRQDPGLGLRLIYFSYDVKMKEKGDIPEGYSVSREKKERFSLILESASTNQTSMYLCASSSRNTGELFFGEGSRLTVL.

This sequence joins TRBV10-3 and TRBJ2-3; 11 bases are a match to TRBD2. This CDR3 is 14 amino acids long. CDR1 is ENHRY and CDR2 is SYGVKD in the germline V gene. Germline trimming cut 8 bases from V and 3 bases from J; bases unmatched to any gene: 4. The CDR3 DNA follows: TGTGCCATCGGCATAGCGGGAGGGACAGATACGCAGTATTTT. Its translation: CAIGIAGGTDTQYF.

This clonotype came up a few times. The chain recombines TRBV20-1 with TRBJ1-1; no clear D gene. The CDR3 is made up of 11 amino acids. V lost 0 bases and J 11 bases, leaving 10 bases between the germline ends. Germline V gives CDR1 DFQATT, CDR2 SNEGSKA (reference sequence). The CDR3 nucleotides are TGCAGTGCTAGAGACAGGTCGGTTGCTTTCTTT. It specifies CSARDRSVAFF.

This clonotype was counted a few times. This chain joins TRBV6-5 and TRBJ2-1; TRBD1 is a possible D gene (5 bases). V lost 6 bases to trimming and J lost 5 bases, with 8 bases between them. The CDR3 totals 12 residues. Germline assignment: CDR1 MNHEY and CDR2 SVGAGI. The chain's CDR3 is CASSQTDNEQFF. CDR3 sequence (DNA): TGTGCCAGCAGCCAGACAGACAATGAGCAGTTCTTC.

Many counts were recorded for this clonotype. V gene TRBV5-1 combines with J gene TRBJ2-1; D not certain. Germline-derived CDR1 and CDR2 are SGHRS and YFSETQ. This CDR3 contains 12 residues. Trimming shortened V by 0 bases and J by 7 bases, and 5 bases separated the two germline ends. For the CDR3, the DNA is TGCGCCAGCAGCTTGGTCTCGAATGAGCAGTTCTTC. Its translation is CASSLVSNEQFF.

This clonotype has a count of ten or more. The rearrangement uses TRBV6-5 and TRBJ1-3; unclear D gene. Germline V lookup: CDR1 MNHEY, CDR2 SVGAGI. The CDR3 loop spans 15 amino acids. The V gene lost 7 bases and the J gene lost 4 bases, with 17 bases spanning the gap. The CDR3 coding sequence is TGTGCCAGCACTTCACGGCTCTCGGCGGGAAACACCATATATTTT. It yields the protein CASTSRLSAGNTIYF.

This clonotype was counted many times. J is TRBJ2-7 and V is TRBV5-1; 12 nucleotides line up with TRBD2. Germline V lookup: CDR1 SGHRS, CDR2 YFSETQ. V trimming: 3 bases; J trimming: 5 bases; junction bases outside the gene matches: 12. The CDR3 has 17 residues. CDR3 region: CASSSRLAGDKDHEQYF. The CDR3 bases are TGCGCCAGCAGCTCCCGACTAGCGGGAGACAAGGACCACGAGCAGTACTTC. Full variable domain (rest looked up from reference TRBV5-1 and TRBJ2-7): KAGVTQTPRYLIKTRGQQVTLSCSPISGHRSVSWYQQTPGQGLQFLFEYFSETQRNKGNFPGRFSGRQFSNSRSEMNVSTLELGDSALYLCASSSRLAGDKDHEQYFGPGTRLTVT.

This clonotype was picked up many times. V and J are TRBV5-1 and TRBJ1-1, with 8 bases matching TRBD1. After removal of 5 bases from V and 5 bases from J, the junction contained 8 bases not matched to a gene. The CDR3 is made up of 14 amino acids. CDR1 SGHRS and CDR2 YFSETQ come from the germline V gene. As DNA, the CDR3 is TGCGCCAGCAGTGTCGACAGGGGAGATACTGAAGCTTTCTTT. Its protein product is CASSVDRGDTEAFF. Complete variable domain (other parts from reference TRBV5-1 and TRBJ1-1): KAGVTQTPRYLIKTRGQQVTLSCSPISGHRSVSWYQQTPGQGLQFLFEYFSETQRNKGNFPGRFSGRQFSNSRSEMNVSTLELGDSALYLCASSVDRGDTEAFFGQGTRLTVV.

The chain has TRBV5-1 and TRBJ2-3, with 7 nucleotides matching TRBD1. V gave up 6 bases and J gave up 2 bases; unmatched junction bases: 12. Germline-derived CDR1 and CDR2 are SGHRS and YFSETQ. This CDR3 comprises 16 residues. The CDR3 DNA sequence: TGCGCCAGCACCTTAGGTCTGGGACAGATCACAGATACGCAGTATTTT. It translates to CASTLGLGQITDTQYF. Full variable domain (rest looked up from reference TRBV5-1 and TRBJ2-3): KAGVTQTPRYLIKTRGQQVTLSCSPISGHRSVSWYQQTPGQGLQFLFEYFSETQRNKGNFPGRFSGRQFSNSRSEMNVSTLELGDSALYLCASTLGLGQITDTQYFGPGTRLTVL.

This chain connects TRBV7-3 to TRBJ2-5, with D perhaps matching TRBD1 (7 bases). The CDR3 runs to 15 residues. The germline V gene encodes CDR1 SGHTA and CDR2 FQGTGA. V gave up 0 bases and J gave up 5 bases, with 13 bases separating them. CDR3 sequence: CASSLTRDSVETQYF. The CDR3 coding sequence is TGTGCCAGCAGCTTAACGCGGGACAGTGTGGAGACCCAGTACTTC.

This clonotype was picked up many times. V is TRBV12-3 or TRBV12-4 and J is TRBJ2-7; 7 nucleotides match TRBD1. The CDR3 runs to 15 residues. V trimming: 3 bases; J trimming: 1 base; junction bases outside the gene matches: 6. The CDR3 bases are TGTGCCAGCAGTTTCGGGGACAGTTATTCCTACGAGCAGTACTTC. Translated, it gives CASSFGDSYSYEQYF.

This clonotype was counted at least ten times. The rearrangement links TRBV20-1 to TRBJ2-7, with D possibly called TRBD1 or TRBD2 (5 bases each). The CDR3 is 15 amino acids. V was shortened by 0 bases and J by 2 bases, with 14 bases between the two germline ends. CDR1 and CDR2 from the germline V gene are DFQATT and SNEGSKA (reference sequence). The CDR3 coding sequence is TGCAGTGCTAGAGATCACGGGACGGGGCCCTACGAGCAGTACTTC. Protein: CSARDHGTGPYEQYF.

V is TRBV7-2 and J is TRBJ2-1, with 11 bases fitting TRBD2. This CDR3 has 14 residues. With V trimmed by 4 bases and J by 5 bases, 1 base remained unmatched. CDR1 SGHTA and CDR2 FQGNSA come from the germline V gene. The CDR3: CASSWGLADNEQFF. CDR3 nucleotide sequence: TGTGCCAGCAGCTGGGGACTAGCGGACAATGAGCAGTTCTTC.

In this sample, this clonotype turned up many times. The rearrangement uses TRBV20-1 and TRBJ1-2; 8 bases agree with TRBD1. V shed 1 base and J 8 bases; nucleotides not matched to a gene: 15. The CDR3 is 16 amino acids. CDR1 DFQATT and CDR2 SNEGSKA come from the germline V gene (reference sequence). As DNA, the CDR3 is TGCAGTGCTAGAGCCCCAGCTGGGACAGGCGGTTACGGCTACACCTTC. Protein: CSARAPAGTGGYGYTF.

This clonotype was counted at least ten times. The chain combines TRBV20-1 with TRBJ2-1, with TRBD1 matching 8 bases. Trimming at V came to 6 bases and at J to 7 bases, leaving 8 bases not matched to a gene. The germline gives CDR1 DFQATT, CDR2 SNEGSKA (reference sequence). This CDR3 comprises 13 residues. The CDR3 nucleotides read TGCAGTGCCAGGACAGGGAAGGTTAATGAGCAGTTCTTC. It yields the protein CSARTGKVNEQFF.

This clonotype was counted ten times or more. V and J are TRBV5-1 and TRBJ1-1; D uncertain. Trimming stripped 6 bases from V and 1 base from J, with 10 bases between. Germline-derived CDR1 and CDR2 are SGHRS and YFSETQ. The CDR3 contains 13 residues. For the CDR3, the DNA is TGCGCCAGCACCGAAGCGGAGAACACTGAAGCTTTCTTT. Translated, it gives CASTEAENTEAFF.

In its sample, this clonotype was seen many times. V and J are TRBV28 and TRBJ1-1; 8 bases map to TRBD1. CDR1 is MDHEN, CDR2 SYDVKM, per germline. The CDR3 spans 14 residues. The ends lost 4 bases at V and 3 bases at J; junction bases unmatched: 4. CDR3 DNA: TGTGCCAGCAGTTCAGAACAGGGGGACACTGAAGCTTTCTTT. This sequence encodes CASSSEQGDTEAFF.

This clonotype was seen at least ten times. The V and J genes are TRBV10-3 and TRBJ1-2, with D possibly being TRBD1 (6 bases). This CDR3 has 14 amino acids. Germline-derived CDR1 and CDR2 are ENHRY and SYGVKD. Trimming pared 5 bases from V and 3 bases from J, leaving 13 bases between. The CDR3 nucleotides are TGTGCCATCAGTCCTCCGGCAGGGGACTATGGCTACACCTTC. It specifies CAISPPAGDYGYTF.

At least ten counts were recorded for this clonotype. This chain links TRBV20-1 with TRBJ2-1, with TRBD2 matching over 14 bases. The CDR3 spans 15 residues. V shed 4 bases and J 4 bases; nucleotides not matched to a gene: 3. Germline V gene sequence: CDR1 DFQATT, CDR2 SNEGSKA (reference sequence). CDR3 sequence reads: CSATRLAGGYNEQFF. CDR3 sequence (DNA): TGCAGTGCTACCAGACTAGCGGGAGGGTACAATGAGCAGTTCTTC.

There are many counts of this clonotype. The gene calls are TRBV15 and TRBJ2-7; D possibly corresponds to TRBD1 (6 bases). This CDR3 spans 15 amino acids. V lost 4 bases, J lost 5 bases, and 18 bases lay in between. In germline, CDR1 is LNHNV, CDR2 YYDKDF (reference sequence). CDR3 protein: CATSNPGHKPHEQYF. CDR3 nucleotides: TGTGCCACCAGCAATCCGGGACACAAACCCCACGAGCAGTACTTC.

The chain employs TRBV5-5 and TRBJ2-3, with D tentatively TRBD2 (6 bases). Deletions cut 0 bases from V and 2 bases from J, with 13 bases between. Germline CDR1 is SGHKS and CDR2 is YYEKEE (reference sequence). The CDR3 has 16 residues. The CDR3 region is CASSLVRGTYTDTQYF. The CDR3, as DNA: TGTGCCAGCAGCTTGGTCCGGGGGACGTACACAGATACGCAGTATTTT.

A word on this clonotype: A much larger clone lies one base from this, so it may be a read error. The chain combines TRBV15 with TRBJ1-5; D unresolved. TRBJ2-3 matches the DNA end more closely, so the J call is doubtful. Germline values: CDR1 LNHNV, CDR2 YYDKDF (reference sequence). CDR3 size: 18 residues. The CDR3 loop reads CATSRDQSYTKVNQPQYF. In DNA, the CDR3 is TGTGCCACCAGCAGAGATCAATCCTACACCAAGGTTAATCAGCCCCAGTATTTT.

This clonotype was seen ten or more times. The chain employs TRBV25-1 and TRBJ2-1; D gene unclear. The germline V gene encodes CDR1 MGHDK and CDR2 SYGVNS. The CDR3 sequence is 11 residues long. V was trimmed by 2 bases and J by 7 bases, leaving 3 bases between them. CDR3 DNA: TGTGCCAGCAGTGAAAGGAATGAGCAGTTCTTC. It translates to CASSERNEQFF.

This clonotype appeared many times. Sequence at one end of the junction differs from germline and may be a read error. This rearrangement joins TRBV12-3 or TRBV12-4 to TRBJ2-3, with 10 nucleotides matching TRBD1. This CDR3 has 15 amino acids. The DNA of the CDR3 is TGTGCCAGCATTTTAGGACAGGGGGTCGGAGATACGCAGTATTTT. This encodes CASILGQGVGDTQYF.

This clonotype was counted many times. V is TRBV6-2 or TRBV6-3 and J is TRBJ1-4; unclear D gene. The CDR3 runs 15 residues. Trimming took off 0 bases at V and 5 bases at J, with 10 bases between the two ends. Germline-derived CDR1 and CDR2 are MNHEY and SVGEGT. Here the CDR3 DNA reads TGTGCCAGCAGTTACTCGCCGAACGCCAATGAAAAACTGTTTTTT. Translating gives CASSYSPNANEKLFF.

As concerns this clonotype: This could be a read error, since a much larger clone is one nucleotide away. It is likely a read error, because the conserved phenylalanine at the end of the CDR3 is missing. The genes are TRBV15 and TRBJ1-1; 11 positions agree with TRBD1. CDR3 length: 15 amino acids. CDR1 is LNHNV and CDR2 is YYDKDF in the germline V gene (reference sequence). Germline trimming cut 3 bases from V and 4 bases from J; bases unmatched to any gene: 4. CDR3 DNA sequence: TGTGCCACCAGCAGTGGGGACAGGGGGTCCACTGAAGCTTTCTCT. It translates to CATSSGDRGSTEAFS.